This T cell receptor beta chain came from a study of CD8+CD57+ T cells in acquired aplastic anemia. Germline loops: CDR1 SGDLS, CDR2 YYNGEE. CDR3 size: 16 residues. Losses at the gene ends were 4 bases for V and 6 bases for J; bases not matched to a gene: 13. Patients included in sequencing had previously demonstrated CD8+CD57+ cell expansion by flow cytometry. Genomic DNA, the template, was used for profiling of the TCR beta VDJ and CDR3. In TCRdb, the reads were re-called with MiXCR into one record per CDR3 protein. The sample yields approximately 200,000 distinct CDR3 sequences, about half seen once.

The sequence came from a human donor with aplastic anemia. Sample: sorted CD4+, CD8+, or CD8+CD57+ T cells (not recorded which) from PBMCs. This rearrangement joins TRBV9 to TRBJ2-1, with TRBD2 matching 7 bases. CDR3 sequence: CASSLFTGGTCNEQFF. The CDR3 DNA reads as TGTGCCAGCAGCTTATTTACGGGGGGAACCTGCAATGAGCAGTTCTTC.